One and the same sample provided the 20 T cell receptor beta chains below, sequenced in a study of chemoradiotherapy in HPV16-positive cancers. Profiled with immunoSEQ multiplex PCR; TCRdb holds only in-frame clones, not every one. Here the sample spans about 9,200 clones, around 80% being singletons. This material was acquired from a patient who underwent chemoradiotherapy. The source of these receptors is a human donor with HPV-associated anogenital cancer.

This rearrangement joins TRBV21-1 to TRBJ1-4; TRBD1 is the table's D call, not checked against the DNA. TRBV21-1 is assigned pseudogene status. The CDR3 totals 15 residues. The DNA for the CDR3 is TGTGCCAGCAGCACCCGGACAGGGCTTCATGAAAAACTGTTTTTT. Protein: CASSTRTGLHEKLFF.

V usage is TRBV5-1 and J usage is TRBJ2-5; D gene ambiguous. CDR1 is SGHRS, CDR2 YFSETQ, per germline. The CDR3 is made up of 13 amino acids. V was trimmed by 7 bases and J by 0 bases, leaving 10 bases between them. The CDR3 coding sequence is TGCGCCAGCCGTCAGGAGAACCAAGAGACCCAGTACTTC. Protein: CASRQENQETQYF.

The rearrangement links TRBV2 to TRBJ1-3; D not certain. V was shortened by 8 bases and J by 5 bases, with 4 bases between the two germline ends. The CDR3 runs 10 residues. CDR1 and CDR2 (germline): SNHLY, FYNNEI. CDR3: CASYRNTIYF. CDR3 DNA: TGTGCCAGCTATCGAAACACCATATATTTT.

V gene TRBV4-3 combines with J gene TRBJ1-2; unclear D gene. Deletions cut 0 bases from V and 0 bases from J, with 11 bases between. There are 16 residues in the CDR3. From germline, CDR1 is LGHNA and CDR2 YSLEER. This CDR3 reads CASSQDPRATNYGYTF. Written as DNA, the CDR3 is TGCGCCAGCAGCCAAGATCCCCGAGCGACTAACTATGGCTACACCTTC.

J is TRBJ2-5 and V is TRBV9; D unresolved. CDR1 SGDLS and CDR2 YYNGEE come from the germline V gene. The length of the CDR3 is 14 residues. The V end lost 0 bases, the J end lost 5 bases, and 11 bases lay between the germline ends. The CDR3 region has the DNA TGTGCCAGCAGCGTAGGGCCCTTGGGGGAGACCCAGTACTTC. Translated, it gives CASSVGPLGETQYF.

In its sample, this clone was seen once. J is TRBJ2-7 and V is TRBV5-5; 7 positions agree with TRBD1. This CDR3 is built from 15 residues. V shed 1 base and J 3 bases; nucleotides not matched to a gene: 7. Germline V gives CDR1 SGHKS, CDR2 YYEKEE (reference sequence). The CDR3 loop is CASSLSGTDNYEQYF. In nucleotides, the CDR3 is TGTGCCAGCAGCTTGTCCGGGACAGACAACTACGAGCAGTACTTC.

The chain uses TRBV6-5 and TRBJ2-5, with 9 nucleotides matching TRBD1. The CDR3 sequence is 14 residues long. J was trimmed by 5 bases and V by 5 bases; bases with no gene match: 6. Per germline, CDR1 MNHEY and CDR2 SVGAGI. The CDR3 region has the DNA TGTGCCAGCAGTAGACTGACAGGGGGGGAGACCCAGTACTTC. It codes for CASSRLTGGETQYF.

The chain couples TRBV28 to TRBJ2-3, with 12 bases aligning to TRBD2. The CDR3 is 15 amino acids. With 6 bases clipped from V and 6 bases from J, the junction kept 7 bases outside the gene matches. Germline loops: CDR1 MDHEN, CDR2 SYDVKM. CDR3 sequence reads: CASSTTSGGRDTQYF. DNA for the CDR3: TGTGCCAGCAGCACGACTAGCGGGGGCCGGGATACGCAGTATTTT.

The V and J genes are TRBV2 and TRBJ1-2, with D perhaps matching TRBD1 (5 bases). Trimming removed 6 bases at V and 4 bases at J, with 18 bases between. The CDR3 runs 15 residues. Germline loops: CDR1 SNHLY, CDR2 FYNNEI. CDR3 loop: CASRFNSGGTYGYTF. The CDR3 region has the DNA TGTGCCAGCAGATTCAACTCCGGGGGGACCTATGGCTACACCTTC.

The chain combines TRBV28 with TRBJ2-6; weak D call: TRBD2 (6 bases). V lost 6 bases to trimming and J lost 2 bases, with 14 bases between them. Germline CDR1 and CDR2: MDHEN and SYDVKM. The CDR3 has 16 residues. The CDR3 is CASRTRWGAGANVLTF. The CDR3 DNA follows: TGTGCCAGCAGAACAAGGTGGGGGGCTGGGGCCAACGTCCTGACTTTC.

The chain recombines TRBV15 with TRBJ1-3; unclear D gene. V lost 4 bases to trimming and J lost 1 base, with 2 bases between them. The CDR3 length is 12 residues. Looked up from germline, CDR1 is LNHNV and CDR2 is YYDKDF (reference sequence). CDR3 sequence: CATSKSGNTIYF. Here the CDR3 DNA reads TGTGCCACCAGCAAATCTGGAAACACCATATATTTT.

The rearrangement uses TRBV4-1 and TRBJ1-5; no clear D gene. The CDR3 is made up of 13 amino acids. V lost 0 bases and J lost 5, with 5 bases in between. The germline gives CDR1 MGHRA, CDR2 YSYEKL. The CDR3 DNA reads TGCGCCAGCAGCCAAGATTATTATCAGCCCCAGCATTTT. This gives the protein CASSQDYYQPQHF.

The chain links TRBV5-1 to TRBJ1-1; 8 bases are shared with TRBD1. V lost 4 bases and J lost 5; bases outside the gene matches: 7. Germline V gene data show CDR1 as SGHRS and CDR2 as YFSETQ. The CDR3 runs 14 residues. CDR3 loop: CASSTGGDRTEAFF. In nucleotides, the CDR3 is TGCGCCAGCAGCACGGGGGGGGACAGGACTGAAGCTTTCTTT. Full variable domain (missing parts from reference TRBV5-1 and TRBJ1-1): KAGVTQTPRYLIKTRGQQVTLSCSPISGHRSVSWYQQTPGQGLQFLFEYFSETQRNKGNFPGRFSGRQFSNSRSEMNVSTLELGDSALYLCASSTGGDRTEAFFGQGTRLTVV.

This sequence joins TRBV6-4 and TRBJ2-2; no definite D call. V shed 5 bases and J shed 2 bases, with 9 bases lying between them. This CDR3 has 14 residues. Germline CDR1 and CDR2: MRHNA and SNTAGT. CDR3 sequence (DNA): TGTGCCAGCAGTAAAGGGTATAACACCGGGGAGCTGTTTTTT. Its translation is CASSKGYNTGELFF.

This clone was seen a handful of times. The chain uses TRBV18 and TRBJ1-2; D perhaps matches TRBD1 (6 bases). The CDR3 runs to 17 residues. Germline V gene sequence: CDR1 KGHSH, CDR2 LQKENI. V was trimmed by 3 bases and J by 6 bases, leaving 23 bases between them. This CDR3 reads CASSPGMDTGSMNGYTF. CDR3 sequence (DNA): TGTGCCAGCTCACCGGGGATGGATACAGGGTCTATGAATGGCTACACCTTC.

The chain carries TRBV2 and TRBJ1-1; D may be TRBD1 (5 bases). V lost 4 bases, J lost 3 bases, and 12 bases lay in between. CDR3 length: 14 residues. Germline CDR1 reads SNHLY; CDR2 reads FYNNEI. The CDR3 nucleotides are TGTGCCAGCAGTGTCGGGGGTGGAGACACTGAAGCTTTCTTT. Residues: CASSVGGGDTEAFF. The full variable domain, completed using reference TRBV2 and TRBJ1-1, is EPEVTQTPSHQVTQMGQEVILRCVPISNHLYFYWYRQILGQKVEFLVSFYNNEISEKSEIFDDQFSVERPDGSNFTLKIRSTKLEDSAMYFCASSVGGGDTEAFFGQGTRLTVV.

The chain recombines TRBV6-5 with TRBJ2-3; D might be TRBD2 (6 bases). CDR3 length: 14 residues. Germline loops: CDR1 MNHEY, CDR2 SVGAGI. With 10 bases removed from V and 4 bases from J, the gap between germline ends came to 18 bases. In DNA, the CDR3 is TGTGCCACCAAAAGCGGGCGGGCAGCAGATACGCAGTATTTT. Translating gives CATKSGRAADTQYF.

The CDR3 spells CASSTAMRGAVAGANVLTF. The CDR3 DNA is TGTGCCAGCAGCACCGCAATGCGGGGGGCAGTAGCTGGGGCCAACGTCCTGACTTTC. This sequence joins TRBV7-2 and TRBJ2-6, with 8 bases fitting TRBD2. The CDR3 is made up of 19 amino acids. Germline CDR1 is SGHTA and CDR2 is FQGNSA. V gave up 5 bases and J gave up 2 bases; unmatched junction bases: 14. The complete variable domain, with remaining parts taken from reference TRBV7-2 and TRBJ2-6, reads GAGVSQSPSNKVTEKGKDVELRCDPISGHTALYWYRQSLGQGLEFLIYFQGNSAPDKSGLPSDRFSAERTGGSVSTLTIQRTQQEDSAVYLCASSTAMRGAVAGANVLTFGAGSRLTVL.

This clone was counted once. The V call is TRBV11-2, the J call TRBJ2-5, with D tentatively TRBD2 (6 bases). Per the germline V gene, CDR1 is SGHAT and CDR2 is FQNNGV. Trimming cost V 2 bases and J 10 bases, with 23 bases left between them. The CDR3 consists of 16 residues. DNA for the CDR3: TGTGCCAGCAGCTTATTCGGCAGCCCGACGGCGGAGGGCCAGTACTTC. It yields the protein CASSLFGSPTAEGQYF.

The gene calls are TRBV28 and TRBJ1-2; D remains ambiguous. The CDR3 has 12 amino acids. The ends were cut back, 2 bases at V and 4 bases at J, with 5 bases in the middle. From germline, CDR1 is MDHEN and CDR2 SYDVKM. CDR3 loop: CASSLRLYGYTF. The CDR3 DNA sequence: TGTGCCAGCAGTTTAAGGCTCTATGGCTACACCTTC.